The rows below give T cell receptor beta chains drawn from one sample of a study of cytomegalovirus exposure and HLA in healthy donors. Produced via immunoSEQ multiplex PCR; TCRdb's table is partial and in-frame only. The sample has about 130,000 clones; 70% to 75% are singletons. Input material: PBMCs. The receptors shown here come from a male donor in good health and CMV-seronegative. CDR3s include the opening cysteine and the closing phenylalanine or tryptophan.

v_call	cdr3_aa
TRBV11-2	CASSHFRDIISFQETQYF
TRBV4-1	CASSQGLAGGNEQFF
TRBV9	CASSPRTSGGYNEQFF
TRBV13	CASSPRQGTNTIYF
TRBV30	CAWSPLAGRYGTQYF
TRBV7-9	CASSLAETVNTGELFF
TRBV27	CASSSDRDYEQYF
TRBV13	CASSVPDRQTSTDTQYF
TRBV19	CASSLAGLAGGHEQFF
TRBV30	CAWSSVINRGISGELFF
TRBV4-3	CASSQGGGARTEAFF
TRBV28	CATRETVNEQFF
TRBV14	CASSRTGRYGYTF
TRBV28	CASRIGGSGANVLTF
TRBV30	CAWSGTSGRSSYEQYF
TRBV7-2	CASTIQETQYF
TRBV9	CASSVGPDRLGTEAFF
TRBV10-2	CASSVQLAGRPYEQYF
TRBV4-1	CASSQGPAQGSGNTIYF
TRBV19	CASSIEEDYGYTF
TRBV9	CASSVNRDGYTF
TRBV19	CASSIGGSSLMGTEAFF
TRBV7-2	CASRSETGFENEQFF
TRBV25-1	CASSDQDRVEEQFF
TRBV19	CASRGLADAYEQYF
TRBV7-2	CASSLAVRSSYNSPLHF
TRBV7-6	CASSLNLAGAPSSYNEQFF